This section outlines one T cell receptor beta chain sequence together with its context. Its antigen is unknown. Base qualities are not at hand, and no much larger clone is one base apart. V loses 6 bases, J loses 2 bases, and the germline ends lie 13 bases apart. CDR3 length: 14 amino acids, cysteine to phenylalanine. Only the CDR3 part of the read is kept: 42 bases, read in frame from the first base. The germline V gene sets CDR1 to MNHEY and CDR2 to SVGAGI. The entry originates in a study of blood T cell repertoires in COVID-19 (dated by TCRdb to 2020 to 2022). For the study in its entirety: Samples from collaborators originated in the United States, Italy and Spain and spanned both the acute and convalescent phases of COVID-19. The prospective study material was composed of cDNA or gDNA derived from T cells, B-cell-depleted T cells, or PBMCs. The dataset comprised deeply sampled blood TCRbeta repertoires from subjects exposed to, actively infected with, or recovered from COVID-19. The repertoires were made available in a free public database intended to serve as a resource for research on the immune response to SARS-CoV-2. Samples came from the ongoing ImmuneRACE study (first 160 participants) plus 1,254 subjects from 6 global collaborators. The sample metadata nearly always contained a de-identified subject ID, COVID-19 status, age in years and sex. HLA class I and class II types, where available, came from metadata supplied by the sample provider rather than from assay-based typing. The study at large found these results: How much clinical and demographic metadata was included differed by source and by participant, and the metadata was provided uncurated.

Collaborating institutions collected whole blood in K2EDTA tubes following their own protocols. For TCRbeta analysis, collaborators shipped samples in one of three forms: frozen whole blood, isolated PBMCs, or DNA extracted from either of those sample types. TCRbeta CDR3 regions were amplified from genomic DNA using the immunoSEQ Assay, a bias-controlled multiplex PCR. As for the original processing: Nucleated cell counts per sample were estimated from amplification of reference gene primers within the assay. Sequence reads were collapsed and filtered to measure the absolute abundance of every unique TCRbeta CDR3 rearrangement. Productive Simpson clonality was computed per sample as the square root of Simpson's diversity index over productive rearrangements. The source is immuneACCESS, and TCRdb retained only in-frame sequences with V and J called. Part of the clones is not carried over; for the studies checked, unresolved V genes explain less than half of this, and the remainder is unexplained. The V and J calls and clone size were taken over from that table, and D and trimming were inferred from the DNA. Counted in this sample were 80,000 or so clones; about nine tenths of them appeared once. Roughly 2% of the sample is held by the ten biggest clonotypes.

Sequencing was performed on peripheral blood. The chain is made from TRBV6-5 and TRBJ1-1; the D gene cannot be resolved reliably. The sequence came from a woman in her fifties or sixties in a cohort sampled during active COVID-19. DNA sequence: TGTGCCAGCAGGCTAGGGAGGAGCAACACTGAAGCTTTCTTT. It specifies CASRLGRSNTEAFF.